Below are 29 T cell receptor beta chains sequenced from a single sample in a study of blood T cell repertoires in COVID-19. Sequenced by immunoSEQ multiplex PCR; TCRdb stores in-frame clones only, minus some. Of 98,000 or so clones listed, roughly 80% are singletons. The sample consisted of peripheral blood. These receptors all come from a man between 60 and 75 years old with acute or convalescent COVID-19.

The CDR3 reads CASSIFEYHAEAFF. The CDR3 coding sequence is TGTGCCAGTAGTATTTTCGAGTATCACGCTGAAGCTTTCTTT. The chain has TRBV19 and TRBJ1-1, with D hard to call. Germline V gives CDR1 LNHDA, CDR2 SQIVND (reference sequence). Trimming removed 3 bases from V and 6 bases from J, with 14 bases in between. This CDR3 region has 14 residues.

The chain uses TRBV5-4 and TRBJ1-2, with 8 bases fitting TRBD1. Unmatched junction bases numbered 1, after V lost 2 bases and J lost 4 bases. The V gene's germline CDR1 is SGHNT and CDR2 YYREEE (reference sequence). The CDR3 sequence is 13 residues long. CDR3 residues: CASSLQGGYGYTF. In nucleotides, the CDR3 is TGTGCCAGCAGCTTACAGGGGGGCTATGGCTACACCTTC.

The V call is TRBV5-1, the J call TRBJ2-2; 9 bases map to TRBD1. CDR1 SGHRS and CDR2 YFSETQ come from the germline V gene. V shed 4 bases and J 7 bases; nucleotides not matched to a gene: 11. The CDR3 totals 16 residues. The CDR3 region is CASSPSGTGTFGELFF. The CDR3 DNA is TGCGCCAGCAGCCCCTCCGGGACAGGGACTTTCGGGGAGCTGTTTTTT.

This chain uses TRBV5-5 with TRBJ1-3, with D unresolved. V lost 2 bases to trimming and J lost 0 bases, with 6 bases between them. The V gene's germline CDR1 is SGHKS and CDR2 YYEKEE (reference sequence). There are 14 residues in the CDR3. The CDR3 DNA reads as TGTGCCAGCAGCTTAACAGACTCTGGAAACACCATATATTTT. Translating it yields CASSLTDSGNTIYF.

The chain couples TRBV10-3 to TRBJ1-2, with 9 bases matching TRBD1. The V segment lost 8 bases and the J segment 2 bases; nucleotides outside the gene matches: 6. The CDR3 sequence is 14 residues long. Germline CDR1 reads ENHRY; CDR2 reads SYGVKD. CDR3 region: CAIGVQGANYGYTF. Written as DNA, the CDR3 is TGTGCCATCGGGGTACAGGGGGCCAACTATGGCTACACCTTC.

The chain employs TRBV11-3 and TRBJ1-1; no clear D gene. Trimming left V 11 bases short and J 5 bases short, with 15 bases between. Germline V lookup: CDR1 SGHNT, CDR2 YENEEA. The CDR3 is made up of 12 amino acids. The CDR3 sequence is CAVEVAGTEAFF. DNA of the CDR3: TGTGCCGTAGAAGTTGCGGGGACTGAAGCTTTCTTT.

The genes are TRBV19 and TRBJ2-1; no reliable D call. Looked up from germline, CDR1 is LNHDA and CDR2 is SQIVND (reference sequence). The CDR3 extends over 11 amino acids. Trimming took 3 bases from V and 9 from J, leaving 6 bases between them. The chain's CDR3 is CASSIRSEQFF. CDR3 nucleotide sequence: TGTGCCAGTAGTATCCGGAGTGAGCAGTTCTTC. Looking up the rest from reference TRBV19 and TRBJ2-1 gives the full variable domain: DGGITQSPKYLFRKEGQNVTLSCEQNLNHDAMYWYRQDPGQGLRLIYYSQIVNDFQKGDIAEGYSVSREKKESFPLTVTSAQKNPTAFYLCASSIRSEQFFGPGTRLTVL.

This clone occurred a few times. DNA of the CDR3: TGTGCCAGCAGACGTACAACCAATGAAGCTTTCTTT. As protein: CASRRTTNEAFF. V gene TRBV27 combines with J gene TRBJ1-1; D gene uncertain. The ends were cut back, 6 bases at V and 7 bases at J, with 12 bases in the middle. The CDR3 consists of 12 residues. Germline CDR1 reads MNHEY; CDR2 reads SMNVEV (reference sequence).

The V and J genes are TRBV3-1 (or the pseudogene TRBV3-2) and TRBJ1-6; D is uncertain. Trimming pared 2 bases from V and 9 bases from J, leaving 11 bases between. CDR1 is LGHDT, CDR2 YNNKEL, per germline (reference sequence). This CDR3 comprises 14 residues. CDR3 nucleotides: TGTGCCAGCAGCCAACTCGCCGGGGTTTCACCCCTCCACTTT. Its protein product is CASSQLAGVSPLHF.

V is TRBV19 and J is TRBJ2-3; 7 positions agree with TRBD1. The V segment lost 7 bases and the J segment 1 base; nucleotides outside the gene matches: 8. Germline CDR1 reads LNHDA; CDR2 reads SQIVND (reference sequence). The CDR3 consists of 15 residues. The CDR3 region is CASKSTGTGTDTQYF. CDR3 DNA sequence: TGTGCCAGTAAATCAACCGGGACAGGCACAGATACGCAGTATTTT.

This clone occurred once. J is TRBJ1-1 and V is TRBV30; 9 bases match TRBD1. Losses at the gene ends were 1 base for V and 2 bases for J; bases not matched to a gene: 5. The CDR3 has 15 amino acids. From germline, CDR1 is GTSNPN and CDR2 SVGIG (reference sequence). This CDR3 is CAWSGQGQGNTEAFF. DNA of the CDR3: TGTGCCTGGAGTGGACAGGGACAGGGAAACACTGAAGCTTTCTTT.

The rearrangement links TRBV25-1 to TRBJ1-6, with 7 bases aligning to TRBD1. CDR1 is MGHDK and CDR2 is SYGVNS in the germline V gene. This CDR3 is 15 amino acids long. V shed 1 base and J 9 bases; nucleotides not matched to a gene: 6. CDR3 protein: CASSEWGRGASPLHF. Written as DNA, the CDR3 is TGTGCCAGCAGTGAATGGGGCAGGGGGGCTTCACCCCTCCACTTT.

The rearrangement uses TRBV5-1 and TRBJ2-3, with D perhaps matching TRBD2 (5 bases). The CDR3 length is 13 residues. The germline V and J ends were trimmed by 0 bases and 5 bases, with 7 bases remaining between them. The germline gives CDR1 SGHRS, CDR2 YFSETQ. The CDR3 region has the DNA TGCGCCAGCAGCTTGGAAGGAGGAGATACGCAGTATTTT. As protein: CASSLEGGDTQYF.

V gene TRBV4-1 combines with J gene TRBJ1-1; D is ambiguous. This CDR3 is built from 15 residues. From germline, CDR1 is MGHRA and CDR2 YSYEKL. Trimming stripped 0 bases from V and 2 bases from J, with 10 bases between. CDR3 nucleotide sequence: TGCGCCAGCAGCCAAGATGGGAGCCCAAACACTGAAGCTTTCTTT. Its protein product is CASSQDGSPNTEAFF.

This clone was detected only a few times. This chain links TRBV12-3 or TRBV12-4 with TRBJ2-1; D may be TRBD2 (6 bases). The germline V and J ends were trimmed by 3 bases and 15 bases, with 18 bases remaining between them. The CDR3 length is 13 residues. In DNA form, the CDR3 reads TGTGCCAGCAGTTTGGGACTCGTTCCCGAACCGTTCTTC. Translated: CASSLGLVPEPFF.

Only one count was recorded for this clone. This rearrangement joins TRBV6-5 to TRBJ2-7; TRBD1 aligns across 8 bases. The CDR3 runs 14 residues. V lost 5 bases and J lost 4; bases outside the gene matches: 7. Germline lookup yields CDR1 MNHEY and CDR2 SVGAGI. The CDR3: CASSTWTGTYEQYF. In DNA form, the CDR3 reads TGTGCCAGCAGTACCTGGACAGGGACTTACGAGCAGTACTTC.

The chain links TRBV2 to TRBJ1-1; no clear D. The CDR3 loop spans 15 amino acids. Germline V CDR1 and CDR2: SNHLY, FYNNEI. V shed 0 bases and J shed 2 bases, with 10 bases lying between them. The CDR3 reads CASSEAHGTNTEAFF. In DNA, the CDR3 is TGTGCCAGCAGTGAAGCGCATGGTACTAACACTGAAGCTTTCTTT.

A few counts support this clone. This rearrangement joins TRBV4-3 to TRBJ1-6; 7 bases agree with TRBD1. This CDR3 comprises 16 residues. Trimming removed 3 bases from V and 4 bases from J; junction bases left unmatched: 6. CDR1 and CDR2 from the germline V gene are LGHNA and YSLEER. The CDR3 sequence is CASSQDLTGYNSPLHF. Here the CDR3 DNA reads TGCGCCAGCAGCCAGGATTTGACAGGGTATAATTCACCCCTCCACTTT.

The J gene is TRBJ2-3, the V gene TRBV10-3; tentatively, D is TRBD2 (5 bases). CDR3 length: 13 residues. CDR1 and CDR2 (germline): ENHRY, SYGVKD. V lost 5 bases and J lost 2, with 8 bases in between. In DNA form, the CDR3 reads TGTGCCATCAGTCCGGACTTCACAGATACGCAGTATTTT. Amino acids: CAISPDFTDTQYF.

This chain connects TRBV28 to TRBJ2-1, with 8 nucleotides matching TRBD2. This CDR3 is 15 amino acids long. Germline loops: CDR1 MDHEN, CDR2 SYDVKM. V shed 10 bases, J shed 8 bases, and the junction held 16 bases outside the gene matches. CDR3 sequence: CAIGQSGSRRYEQFF. The CDR3 DNA sequence: TGTGCCATCGGACAGAGCGGGAGCCGGCGCTATGAGCAGTTCTTC.

The chain employs TRBV7-6 and TRBJ1-4, with D possibly being TRBD1 (6 bases). The CDR3 runs to 16 residues. Deletions cut 1 base from V and 3 bases from J, with 12 bases between. Germline V gives CDR1 SGHVS, CDR2 FNYEAQ. CDR3 sequence (DNA): TGTGCCAGCAGCTTAGGGGGGCGTAGGGCTAATGAAAAACTGTTTTTT. Its protein is CASSLGGRRANEKLFF.

This clone was observed a handful of times. This chain connects TRBV5-1 to TRBJ2-5; TRBD1 matches 8 bases. Germline V gene sequence: CDR1 SGHRS, CDR2 YFSETQ. Unmatched junction bases numbered 6, after V lost 4 bases and J lost 1 base. This CDR3 contains 15 residues. The CDR3 loop reads CASSPGQVGQETQYF. For the CDR3, the DNA is TGCGCCAGCAGCCCGGGACAGGTTGGCCAAGAGACCCAGTACTTC.

The chain has TRBV4-1 and TRBJ2-7, with a weak D call TRBD2 (5 bases). The CDR3 has 15 residues. Trimming took off 1 base at V and 3 bases at J, with 13 bases between the two ends. Germline V lookup: CDR1 MGHRA, CDR2 YSYEKL. The CDR3 DNA follows: TGCGCCAGCAGCCAAGTTTATGGGAGTGGCTACGAGCAGTACGTC. It codes for CASSQVYGSGYEQYV.

The count of this clone is one. The chain has TRBV28 and TRBJ1-1; D possibly corresponds to TRBD1 (6 bases). Trimming removed 2 bases from V and 5 bases from J, with 15 bases in between. Germline assignment: CDR1 MDHEN and CDR2 SYDVKM. CDR3 length equals 15 residues. The CDR3 reads CASSLPGGGWTEAFF. The CDR3 DNA sequence: TGTGCCAGCAGTTTACCCGGCGGGGGCTGGACTGAAGCTTTCTTT.

The rearrangement uses TRBV28 and TRBJ2-1, with no clear D. The CDR3 spans 13 residues. Germline assignment: CDR1 MDHEN and CDR2 SYDVKM. Trimming took 3 bases from V and 9 from J, leaving 12 bases between them. As DNA, the CDR3 is TGTGCCAGCAGTTTCCCCTTTCGGAGTGAGCAGTTCTTC. Amino acid sequence: CASSFPFRSEQFF.

The V and J genes are TRBV5-4 and TRBJ1-2; D gene ambiguous. V was pared by 2 bases and J by 5 bases, with 10 bases between. This CDR3 comprises 13 residues. Germline CDR1 SGHNT, CDR2 YYREEE (reference sequence). The CDR3 is CASSFSSEYGYTF. The CDR3 region has the DNA TGTGCCAGCAGCTTTAGCTCCGAGTATGGCTACACCTTC.

The chain couples TRBV12-5 to TRBJ1-1; D might be TRBD1 (6 bases). Germline CDR1 and CDR2: LGHNT and FRNRAP. This CDR3 comprises 16 residues. The V end was cut by 0 bases, the J end by 5 bases, with 16 bases between. This CDR3 is CASGLVLTGSLTEAFF. CDR3 DNA sequence: TGTGCTAGTGGTTTGGTTCTAACAGGGAGCTTGACTGAAGCTTTCTTT.

The chain combines TRBV10-1 with TRBJ1-1, with no clear D. The CDR3 runs to 12 residues. Germline V gene sequence: CDR1 WNHNN, CDR2 SYGVQD (reference sequence). V was cut by 4 bases and J by 4 bases, with 7 bases left in between. The CDR3 DNA sequence: TGCGCCAGCAGTGTTCGGGGCACTGAAGCTTTCTTT. Its protein is CASSVRGTEAFF.

This chain uses TRBV5-4 with TRBJ1-2, with D uncertain. Germline assignment: CDR1 SGHNT and CDR2 YYREEE (reference sequence). This CDR3 has 14 amino acids. The V and J ends lost 2 bases and 4 bases respectively, with 12 bases between them. Written as DNA, the CDR3 is TGTGCCAGCAGCTTAACAACAGACCCCTATGGCTACACCTTC. Its translation: CASSLTTDPYGYTF.